These 13 T cell receptor beta chains originate from one sample sequenced in a study of cytomegalovirus exposure and HLA in healthy donors. Method: immunoSEQ multiplex PCR; TCRdb's copy keeps in-frame clones and lacks some. The sample lists about 350,000 clones, roughly nine tenths occurring once. The sample taken for sequencing was PBMCs. All receptors derive from a woman aged 30 to 39 in good health and CMV-seropositive.

The sample holds one count of this clone. CDR3 in amino acids: CASSTSRGRGQPQHF. Here the CDR3 DNA reads TGTGCCAGTAGTACGAGCCGGGGGCGAGGGCAGCCCCAGCATTTT. The rearrangement uses TRBV19 and TRBJ1-5, with a possible D match to TRBD1 (6 bases). Germline V lookup: CDR1 LNHDA, CDR2 SQIVND (reference sequence). The V end was cut by 4 bases, the J end by 7 bases, with 17 bases between. The CDR3 loop spans 15 amino acids.

The chain joins TRBV29-1 to TRBJ1-1; D possibly corresponds to TRBD1 (6 bases). Germline CDR1 reads SQVTM; CDR2 reads ANQGSEA. The CDR3 sequence is 11 residues long. Trimming cost V 6 bases and J 4 bases, with 9 bases left between them. The CDR3 is CSVKGGTEAFF. The CDR3 bases are TGCAGCGTGAAAGGGGGCACTGAAGCTTTCTTT. Based on the CDR3 plus reference TRBV29-1 and TRBJ1-1, the full variable domain is SAVISQKPSRDICQRGTSLTIQCQVDSQVTMMFWYRQQPGQSLTLIATANQGSEATYESGFVIDKFPISRPNLTFSTLTVSNMSPEDSSIYLCSVKGGTEAFFGQGTRLTVV.

This chain joins TRBV18 and TRBJ2-7; D gene unclear. Germline CDR1 is KGHSH and CDR2 is LQKENI. The CDR3 has 15 residues. Trimming shortened V by 2 bases and J by 4 bases, and 15 bases separated the two germline ends. CDR3 residues: CASSPEPTRAYEQYF. CDR3 DNA: TGTGCCAGCTCACCAGAGCCGACAAGGGCTTACGAGCAGTACTTC.

The V and J genes are TRBV27 and TRBJ2-5; tentatively, D is TRBD2 (6 bases). The germline CDR1 and CDR2 sequences are MNHEY and SMNVEV (reference sequence). The CDR3 covers 14 residues. V dropped 4 bases and J dropped 5 bases, with 14 bases sitting between them. Here the CDR3 DNA reads TGTGCCAGCAGTTCCTTTAGCGGTCGTGAGACCCAGTACTTC. Residues: CASSSFSGRETQYF.

The chain links TRBV6-1 to TRBJ1-2, with 7 bases that match TRBD1. CDR3 length equals 15 residues. The V and J ends lost 7 bases and 4 bases, in that order; junction bases with no gene match: 12. Germline V gene lookup returns CDR1 MNHNS and CDR2 SASEGT. The CDR3 region has the DNA TGTGCCAGCATTATCAGGGGAGGGGGCAGCTATGGCTACACCTTC. Its protein is CASIIRGGGSYGYTF.

CDR3 DNA sequence: TGTGCCAGCAGCTTAGGACAGGGAATGAACACTGAAGCTTTCTTT. This sequence encodes CASSLGQGMNTEAFF. V is TRBV11-3 and J is TRBJ1-1; TRBD1 matches 7 bases. Trimming removed 1 base from V and 0 bases from J; junction bases left unmatched: 2. The germline CDR1 and CDR2 sequences are SGHNT and YENEEA. The CDR3 is 15 amino acids.

This clone has more than one count but fewer than ten. The V call is TRBV7-8, the J call TRBJ1-6; no firm D call. CDR3 length: 14 residues. V was shortened by 1 base and J by 7 bases, with 8 bases between the two germline ends. Germline CDR1 SGHVS, CDR2 FQNEAQ. The CDR3 DNA sequence: TGTGCCAGCAGCTTAGAGGGTGGCAATTCACCCCTCCACTTT. It is translated as CASSLEGGNSPLHF.

The chain is built from TRBV20-1 and TRBJ1-2; no definite D call. This CDR3 comprises 10 residues. Between the trimmed V and J ends, which lost 3 bases and 8 bases, there was a span of 7 bases. Germline V gives CDR1 DFQATT, CDR2 SNEGSKA (reference sequence). The CDR3 region has the DNA TGCAGTGCTAGGTCCGTAGGCTACACCTTC. Protein product: CSARSVGYTF.

This clone was seen a single time. This rearrangement joins TRBV7-2 to TRBJ2-1; possible D gene TRBD1, 6 bases. Germline V gene sequence: CDR1 SGHTA, CDR2 FQGNSA. Deletions cut 1 base from V and 6 bases from J, with 13 bases between. The CDR3 runs to 15 residues. The CDR3 nucleotides are TGTGCCAGCAGCTTAGTACAGGGTTTCACCAATGAGCAGTTCTTC. It translates to CASSLVQGFTNEQFF. The full variable domain, rest sourced from reference TRBV7-2 and TRBJ2-1, is GAGVSQSPSNKVTEKGKDVELRCDPISGHTALYWYRQSLGQGLEFLIYFQGNSAPDKSGLPSDRFSAERTGGSVSTLTIQRTQQEDSAVYLCASSLVQGFTNEQFFGPGTRLTVL.

This clone was counted between two and nine times. The V and J genes are TRBV27 and TRBJ2-7; TRBD1 agrees at 9 bases. CDR3 length: 15 residues. With V trimmed by 6 bases and J by 6 bases, 12 bases remained unmatched. The germline V gene has CDR1 MNHEY and CDR2 SMNVEV (reference sequence). CDR3 in DNA: TGTGCCAGCAGCCTCCGGGACAGGGCTTTCGGCGAGCAGTACTTC. Its translation: CASSLRDRAFGEQYF.

The genes are TRBV6-5 and TRBJ2-7; 8 bases are a match to TRBD2. CDR3 size: 15 residues. Trimming took 0 bases from V and 0 from J; bases not matched to a gene: 1. The germline V gene encodes CDR1 MNHEY and CDR2 SVGAGI. The CDR3 DNA follows: TGTGCCAGCAGTTACTCGGGGACTAGCTCCTACGAGCAGTACTTC. Amino acids: CASSYSGTSSYEQYF.

The rearrangement links TRBV4-2 to TRBJ2-7; TRBD1 matches at 7 bases. V shed 3 bases, J shed 2 bases, and the junction held 13 bases outside the gene matches. The CDR3 loop spans 17 amino acids. Germline CDR1 reads LGHNA; CDR2 reads YNFKEQ. The CDR3 sequence is CASSQAAKTGQPYEQYF. For the CDR3, the DNA is TGTGCCAGCAGCCAGGCCGCTAAGACAGGGCAACCCTACGAGCAGTACTTC.

This rearrangement joins TRBV29-1 to TRBJ2-7, with 8 bases matching TRBD1. CDR1 and CDR2 from the germline V gene are SQVTM and ANQGSEA. Trimming took 1 base from V and 4 from J; bases not matched to a gene: 3. This CDR3 has 13 residues. The CDR3 here is CSVEGTGRYEQYF. The CDR3 region has the DNA TGCAGCGTTGAAGGGACAGGGAGATACGAGCAGTACTTC.